These 20 T cell receptor beta chains were all obtained from the same sample, sequenced in a study of molecular identifiers for immune sequencing clone quantification. TCRdb passed the PCR reads through MiXCR, listing each CDR3 protein once. Of more than 450,000 distinct CDR3 sequences detected, about 25% appear once; the ten largest clones hold approximately 0.8%. The sample comprised naive CD8+ T cells from blood, with Jurkat cell RNA spiked in. The subset is: FACS-sorted CD8+CD4-CCR7+CD45RA+ naive T cells. Receptors were obtained from a human donor in good health. Some libraries in this study had Jurkat cell RNA spiked in.

The table lists this clonotype with many counts. V gene TRBV19 combines with J gene TRBJ1-1; no clear D. Germline loops: CDR1 LNHDA, CDR2 SQIVND (reference sequence). Deletions cut 9 bases from V and 0 bases from J, with 5 bases between. The CDR3 has 11 residues. The CDR3 region is CASSVNTEAFF. CDR3 in DNA: TGTGCCAGCTCCGTGAACACTGAAGCTTTCTTT.

Many counts were recorded for this clonotype. The chain combines TRBV14 with TRBJ1-4, with unresolved D. The germline V gene encodes CDR1 SGHDN and CDR2 FVKESK. The CDR3 runs 16 residues. V lost 4 bases, J lost 2 bases, and 14 bases lay in between. The CDR3 bases are TGTGCCAGCAGCCGGACCCCCTCGGCCACTAATGAAAAACTGTTTTTT. Protein: CASSRTPSATNEKLFF.

This clonotype is a singleton in its sample. The rearrangement uses TRBV29-1 and TRBJ2-1; TRBD2 matches 9 bases. The junction had 7 bases not matched to a gene; V was cut back by 0 bases and J by 7 bases. The CDR3 sequence is 15 residues long. Germline V CDR1 and CDR2: SQVTM, ANQGSEA. For the CDR3, the DNA is TGCAGCGTTGAAGATTGGGCGGGAGGGGGGAATGAGCAGTTCTTC. This gives the protein CSVEDWAGGGNEQFF.

About this clonotype itself: This may be a read error: a much more frequent sequence differs by one nucleotide. The chain joins TRBV12-3 or TRBV12-4 to TRBJ1-1; unclear D gene. Trimming removed 5 bases from V and 7 bases from J, with 17 bases in between. This CDR3 region has 14 residues. CDR3 protein: CASSVDMGPDEAFF. The CDR3 bases are TGTGCCAGCAGTGTAGACATGGGTCCGGATGAAGCTTTCTTT.

In its sample, this clonotype was seen a few times. This chain uses TRBV19 with TRBJ1-5; tentatively, D is TRBD1 (6 bases). This CDR3 has 12 residues. The germline V and J ends were trimmed by 3 bases and 9 bases, with 9 bases remaining between them. Germline CDR1 reads LNHDA; CDR2 reads SQIVND (reference sequence). The chain's CDR3 is CASSMTGSPQHF. Written as DNA, the CDR3 is TGTGCCAGTAGTATGACAGGTTCGCCCCAGCATTTT. Looking up the rest from reference TRBV19 and TRBJ1-5 gives the full variable domain: DGGITQSPKYLFRKEGQNVTLSCEQNLNHDAMYWYRQDPGQGLRLIYYSQIVNDFQKGDIAEGYSVSREKKESFPLTVTSAQKNPTAFYLCASSMTGSPQHFGDGTRLSIL.

In DNA form, the CDR3 reads TGCGCCAGCAGCCAAGATGTCCGAGGACTAGCTGCCAATGAGCAGTTCTTC. Protein product: CASSQDVRGLAANEQFF. This chain connects TRBV4-3 to TRBJ2-1, with TRBD2 matching over 8 bases. V lost 0 bases, J lost 6 bases, and 10 bases stayed unmatched. The germline CDR1 and CDR2 sequences are LGHNA and YSLEER. The CDR3 contains 17 residues.

This clonotype was counted a single time. This clone may be a read error of a much larger clone one base away. V and J are TRBV27 and TRBJ1-5; a possible D gene is TRBD1 (5 bases). This CDR3 region has 14 residues. Germline values: CDR1 MNHEY, CDR2 SMNVEV (reference sequence). The CDR3 loop is CASSTQGGNQSQHF. CDR3 DNA: TGTGCCAGCAGTACCCAGGGAGGCAATCAGTCCCAGCATTTT.

This clonotype was found a few times. The chain couples TRBV29-1 to TRBJ1-5; D is undetermined. Trimming removed 6 bases at V and 9 bases at J, with 15 bases between. The CDR3 runs to 12 residues. The germline V gene has CDR1 SQVTM and CDR2 ANQGSEA. The CDR3: CSVSLGDPPQHF. Here the CDR3 DNA reads TGCAGCGTGAGCTTAGGCGATCCGCCCCAGCATTTT.

Ten or more counts support this clonotype. This chain links TRBV7-2 with TRBJ2-3; no reliable D call. The CDR3 has 11 amino acids. Trimming cost V 8 bases and J 3 bases, with 6 bases left between them. The germline V gene encodes CDR1 SGHTA and CDR2 FQGNSA. CDR3 nucleotides: TGTGCCAGCCTCGGGACAGATACGCAGTATTTT. The encoded protein is CASLGTDTQYF.

This clonotype has at least ten counts. CDR3: CASRPTGTPNYEQYF. As DNA, the CDR3 is TGTGCCAGCAGACCGACCGGGACACCTAACTACGAGCAGTACTTC. The V and J genes are TRBV7-2 and TRBJ2-7, with D possibly matching TRBD1 (6 bases). The germline V gene has CDR1 SGHTA and CDR2 FQGNSA. The CDR3 is 15 amino acids. V was trimmed by 6 bases and J by 3 bases, leaving 18 bases between them. Full variable domain (remainder filled in from reference TRBV7-2 and TRBJ2-7): GAGVSQSPSNKVTEKGKDVELRCDPISGHTALYWYRQSLGQGLEFLIYFQGNSAPDKSGLPSDRFSAERTGGSVSTLTIQRTQQEDSAVYLCASRPTGTPNYEQYFGPGTRLTVT.

The sample holds a few counts of this clonotype. The J gene is TRBJ2-7, the V gene TRBV7-9; 14 bases are a match to TRBD2. CDR1 SEHNR and CDR2 FQNEAQ come from the germline V gene (reference sequence). This CDR3 is 16 amino acids long. V lost 5 bases, J lost 3 bases, and 6 bases stayed unmatched. The CDR3 region has the DNA TGTGCCAGCAGCGGAGTGGGACTAGCGGGAGTCTACGAGCAGTACTTC. This codes for CASSGVGLAGVYEQYF.

This clonotype was picked up many times. The CDR3 bases are TGTGCCAGCAGTTTCCAGGACAGAGTCACAGATACGCAGTATTTT. It yields the protein CASSFQDRVTDTQYF. The chain links TRBV28 to TRBJ2-3; the D gene is possibly TRBD1 (6 bases). Germline CDR1 MDHEN, CDR2 SYDVKM. V was pared by 3 bases and J by 2 bases, with 12 bases between. The CDR3 covers 15 residues. Supplemented by reference TRBV28 and TRBJ2-3, the full variable domain reads DVKVTQSSRYLVKRTGEKVFLECVQDMDHENMFWYRQDPGLGLRLIYFSYDVKMKEKGDIPEGYSVSREKKERFSLILESASTNQTSMYLCASSFQDRVTDTQYFGPGTRLTVL.

The rearrangement uses TRBV7-9 and TRBJ2-1; 10 nucleotides agree with TRBD1. Germline values: CDR1 SEHNR, CDR2 FQNEAQ (reference sequence). V was clipped by 5 bases and J by 8 bases; unmatched bases: 15. This CDR3 region has 17 residues. CDR3 nucleotides: TGTGCCAGCAGCGAGGGACAGGGGCCCACTTTAGTCGATGAGCAGTTCTTC. Translation gives CASSEGQGPTLVDEQFF.

The V call is TRBV30, the J call TRBJ1-5; D call uncertain. Trimming took off 2 bases at V and 2 bases at J, with 7 bases between the two ends. The CDR3 covers 13 residues. Germline lookup yields CDR1 GTSNPN and CDR2 SVGIG (reference sequence). CDR3 nucleotides: TGTGCCTGGAGTTCCGGGGGCAATCAGCCCCAGCATTTT. Encoded protein: CAWSSGGNQPQHF.

This clonotype was seen ten or more times. The CDR3 reads CASRPGPLGTDTQYF. CDR3 nucleotide sequence: TGTGCCAGCAGGCCGGGACCCCTCGGTACAGATACGCAGTATTTT. The V call is TRBV2, the J call TRBJ2-3, with D perhaps given as TRBD1 or TRBD2 (5 bases each). The CDR3 is 15 amino acids. Trimming took 6 bases from V and 3 from J, leaving 16 bases between them. Germline V gene data show CDR1 as SNHLY and CDR2 as FYNNEI. Using reference TRBV2 and TRBJ2-3 for the parts outside the CDR3, the full variable domain is EPEVTQTPSHQVTQMGQEVILRCVPISNHLYFYWYRQILGQKVEFLVSFYNNEISEKSEIFDDQFSVERPDGSNFTLKIRSTKLEDSAMYFCASRPGPLGTDTQYFGPGTRLTVL.

The table lists this clonotype with many counts. This chain joins TRBV13 and TRBJ1-5; TRBD1 is a possible D gene (5 bases). Germline V gene lookup returns CDR1 PRHDT and CDR2 FYEKMQ (reference sequence). This CDR3 region has 14 residues. V was cut by 5 bases and J by 7 bases, with 15 bases left in between. The CDR3 sequence: CASSHGGSGQPQHF. CDR3 DNA: TGTGCCAGCAGCCACGGGGGATCGGGACAGCCCCAGCATTTT.

Remarks on this clonotype: A clone one base away is much larger, so this may be a read error. The chain employs TRBV12-3 or TRBV12-4 and TRBJ2-3, with no clear D. The CDR3 extends over 14 amino acids. Trimming pared 5 bases from V and 2 bases from J, leaving 11 bases between. Here the CDR3 reads CASSGFITTDTQYF. CDR3 nucleotide sequence: TGTGCCAGCAGTGGCTTCATAACCACAGATACGCAGTATTTT.

Turning to this clonotype: Its ends do not fully match the called genes, so a read error is possible. The chain is built from TRBV5-3 and TRBJ1-2, with D unresolved. TRBV5-3 is marked as an open reading frame, function uncertain. The CDR3 has 14 amino acids. For the CDR3, the DNA is TGTGCCAGCAGCTCCTGGTTGGCGCTTGGCGACTACACCTTC. This encodes CASSSWLALGDYTF.

With respect to this clonotype: This may stem from a read error, because a much larger clone lies one nucleotide away. Because the CDR3 is missing its conserved closing phenylalanine or tryptophan, this is likely a read error. V usage is TRBV29-1 and J usage is TRBJ2-1; 9 bases map to TRBD1. J lost 10 bases, V lost 5 bases, and 9 bases had no gene match. In germline, CDR1 is SQVTM, CDR2 ANQGSEA. The CDR3 sequence is 13 residues long. The CDR3 spells CSVNTKGTGEQFL. DNA of the CDR3: TGCAGCGTTAACACAAAAGGGACAGGGGAGCAGTTCCTC.

The chain has TRBV13 and TRBJ2-3; unclear D gene. V dropped 0 bases and J dropped 2 bases, with 6 bases sitting between them. Germline V gene lookup returns CDR1 PRHDT and CDR2 FYEKMQ (reference sequence). This CDR3 is built from 14 residues. The chain's CDR3 is CASSLGSITDTQYF. In nucleotides, the CDR3 is TGTGCCAGCAGCTTAGGATCTATCACAGATACGCAGTATTTT.